These 8 T cell receptor beta chains were all obtained from the same sample, sequenced in a study of early T cells in non-severe SARS-CoV-2 infection. TCRdb itself ran the 5' RACE reads through MiXCR, one entry per CDR3 protein. The repertoire holds roughly 43,000 distinct CDR3 sequences, roughly 23% seen once, with roughly 4.2% in the top ten. This specimen consisted of whole blood, obtained at baseline. Receptor source: an adult who was a healthcare worker with PCR-confirmed SARS-CoV-2 infection or an uninfected control (not recorded which).

This sequence joins TRBV19 and TRBJ2-5; D gene ambiguous. This CDR3 contains 15 residues. In germline, CDR1 is LNHDA, CDR2 SQIVND (reference sequence). V lost 3 bases, J lost 2 bases, and 13 bases lay in between. The CDR3 DNA reads TGTGCCAGTAGTATCCCGACTGGATTGCAAGAGACCCAGTACTTC. Translation gives CASSIPTGLQETQYF.

The rearrangement links TRBV5-1 to TRBJ1-1, with a tentative D call TRBD1 (5 bases). This CDR3 comprises 13 residues. V lost 4 bases, J lost 6 bases, and 13 bases lay in between. The germline V gene has CDR1 SGHRS and CDR2 YFSETQ. CDR3 nucleotides: TGCGCCAGCAGCGGGGGGACGACCTCTGAAGCTTTCTTT. This sequence encodes CASSGGTTSEAFF.

V usage is TRBV7-2 and J usage is TRBJ2-3; 10 bases map to TRBD2. Germline-derived CDR1 and CDR2 are SGHTA and FQGNSA. This CDR3 has 14 amino acids. This CDR3 reads CATSQLAGTDTQYF. DNA of the CDR3: TGTGCGACCTCCCAACTAGCGGGGACAGATACGCAGTATTTT.

This clonotype occurred many times. The chain combines TRBV2 with TRBJ1-5, with 7 bases identical to TRBD1. The CDR3 runs 13 residues. The V and J ends lost 5 bases and 3 bases, in that order; junction bases with no gene match: 1. CDR1 is SNHLY, CDR2 FYNNEI, per germline. CDR3 sequence (DNA): TGTGCCAGCAGTACAGGGGACAATCAGCCCCAGCATTTT. Amino acid sequence: CASSTGDNQPQHF.

This clonotype appeared a few times. V gene TRBV15 combines with J gene TRBJ2-5; 7 nucleotides match TRBD1. The junction had 4 bases not matched to a gene; V was cut back by 1 base and J by 2 bases. This CDR3 contains 15 residues. Looked up from germline, CDR1 is LNHNV and CDR2 is YYDKDF (reference sequence). In DNA form, the CDR3 reads TGTGCCACCAGCAGAGCCTCGGACAGGCAAGAGACCCAGTACTTC. Its protein is CATSRASDRQETQYF.

This clonotype occurred a few times. The chain carries TRBV5-1 and TRBJ2-3, with D possibly being TRBD2 (5 bases). Per germline, CDR1 SGHRS and CDR2 YFSETQ. CDR3 size: 14 residues. Trimming pared 3 bases from V and 7 bases from J, leaving 15 bases between. The CDR3 region is CASSWGEADHTQYF. The CDR3 DNA follows: TGCGCCAGCAGCTGGGGAGAAGCGGATCATACGCAGTATTTT. Together with reference TRBV5-1 and TRBJ2-3, the CDR3 gives the full variable domain: KAGVTQTPRYLIKTRGQQVTLSCSPISGHRSVSWYQQTPGQGLQFLFEYFSETQRNKGNFPGRFSGRQFSNSRSEMNVSTLELGDSALYLCASSWGEADHTQYFGPGTRLTVL.

This clonotype was observed a handful of times. Here the CDR3 reads CASSKRQDPEQYF. In nucleotides, the CDR3 is TGTGCCAGCAGCAAAAGACAGGACCCCGAGCAGTACTTC. The V call is TRBV7-8, the J call TRBJ2-7, with D possibly matching TRBD1 (6 bases). CDR1 is SGHVS, CDR2 FQNEAQ, per germline. The CDR3 totals 13 residues. V was pared by 5 bases and J by 6 bases, with 14 bases between.

V is TRBV20-1 and J is TRBJ2-3; D may be TRBD2 (6 bases). In germline, CDR1 is DFQATT, CDR2 SNEGSKA (reference sequence). The CDR3 has 14 residues. With 8 bases removed from V and 3 bases from J, the gap between germline ends came to 18 bases. CDR3 loop: CSSRKGLGTDTQYF. The CDR3 DNA is TGCAGTTCGAGAAAGGGACTGGGGACAGATACGCAGTATTTT.